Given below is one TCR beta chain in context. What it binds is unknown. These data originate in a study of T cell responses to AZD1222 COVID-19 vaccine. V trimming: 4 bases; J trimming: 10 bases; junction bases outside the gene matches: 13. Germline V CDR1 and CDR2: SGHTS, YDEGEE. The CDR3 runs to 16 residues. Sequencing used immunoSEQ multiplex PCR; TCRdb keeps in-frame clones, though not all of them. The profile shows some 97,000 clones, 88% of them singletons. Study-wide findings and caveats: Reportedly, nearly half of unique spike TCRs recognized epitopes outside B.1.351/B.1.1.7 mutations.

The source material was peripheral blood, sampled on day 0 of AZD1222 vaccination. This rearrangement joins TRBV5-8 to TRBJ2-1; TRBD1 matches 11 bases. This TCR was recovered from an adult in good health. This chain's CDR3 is CASSPVGGQGANEQFF. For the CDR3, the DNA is TGTGCCAGCAGCCCGGTCGGCGGACAGGGGGCAAACGAGCAGTTCTTC.